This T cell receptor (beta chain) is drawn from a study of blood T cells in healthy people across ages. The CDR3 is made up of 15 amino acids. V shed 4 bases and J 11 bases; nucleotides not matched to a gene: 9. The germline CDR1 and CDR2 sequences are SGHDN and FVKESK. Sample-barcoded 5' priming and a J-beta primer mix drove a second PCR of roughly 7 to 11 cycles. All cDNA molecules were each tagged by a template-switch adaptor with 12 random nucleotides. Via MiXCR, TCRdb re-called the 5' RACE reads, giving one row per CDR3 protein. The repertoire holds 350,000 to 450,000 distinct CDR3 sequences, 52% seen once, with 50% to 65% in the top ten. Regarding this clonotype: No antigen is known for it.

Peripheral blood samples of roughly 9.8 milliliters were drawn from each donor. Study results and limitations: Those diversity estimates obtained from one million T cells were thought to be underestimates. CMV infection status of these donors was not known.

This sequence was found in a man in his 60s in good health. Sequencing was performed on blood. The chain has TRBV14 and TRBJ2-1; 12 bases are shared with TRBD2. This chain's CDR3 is CASSRPGLAGSKQFF. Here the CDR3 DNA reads TGTGCCAGCAGCCGACCGGGACTAGCGGGCAGTAAGCAGTTCTTC.